This passage covers 3 T cell receptor beta chains from one sample sequenced in a study of T cell changes during pregnancy in multiple sclerosis. Assay used: immunoSEQ multiplex PCR; TCRdb lists only in-frame clones, some missing. The table shows fewer than 50,000 clones, with approximately 90% occurring only once. The sequences come from CD8+ T cells from peripheral blood mononuclear cells, collected in the third trimester of pregnancy. The receptors shown here come from a female donor with multiple sclerosis, enrolled in a pregnancy study.

This chain joins TRBV10-3 and TRBJ2-5; TRBD2 agrees at 12 bases. V trimming: 11 bases; J trimming: 2 bases; junction bases outside the gene matches: 6. Germline V gene sequence: CDR1 ENHRY, CDR2 SYGVKD. The CDR3 length is 14 residues. CDR3 nucleotide sequence: TGTGCCGTTACTAGCGGGGGGCTGCAAGAGACCCAGTACTTC. It yields the protein CAVTSGGLQETQYF.

This chain joins TRBV7-9 and TRBJ2-2; the match to TRBD1 covers 8 bases. With 5 bases clipped from V and 6 bases from J, the junction kept 14 bases outside the gene matches. This CDR3 contains 17 residues. Per the germline V gene, CDR1 is SEHNR and CDR2 is FQNEAQ (reference sequence). This CDR3 is CASSHHPGTGFPGELFF. The DNA of the CDR3 is TGTGCCAGCAGCCATCACCCCGGGACAGGTTTTCCCGGGGAGCTGTTTTTT.

The chain employs TRBV4-1 and TRBJ2-7; D is unresolved. The CDR3 is 14 residues long. Trimming stripped 5 bases from V and 3 bases from J, with 14 bases between. CDR1 and CDR2 (germline): MGHRA, YSYEKL. The CDR3 protein is CASSEAVTYYEQYF. DNA for the CDR3: TGCGCCAGCAGCGAGGCAGTGACGTACTACGAGCAGTACTTC.